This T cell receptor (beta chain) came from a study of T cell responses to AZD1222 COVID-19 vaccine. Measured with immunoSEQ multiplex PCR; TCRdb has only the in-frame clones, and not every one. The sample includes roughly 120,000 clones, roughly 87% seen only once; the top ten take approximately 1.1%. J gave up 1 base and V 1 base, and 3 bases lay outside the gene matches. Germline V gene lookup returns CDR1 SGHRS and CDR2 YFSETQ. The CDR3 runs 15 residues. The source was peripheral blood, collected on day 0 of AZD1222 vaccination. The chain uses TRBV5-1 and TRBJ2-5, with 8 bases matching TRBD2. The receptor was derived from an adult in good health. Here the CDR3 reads CASSLQRGPQETQYF. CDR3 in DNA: TGCGCCAGCAGCTTGCAGCGGGGGCCCCAAGAGACCCAGTACTTC. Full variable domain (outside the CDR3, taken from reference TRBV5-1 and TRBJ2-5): KAGVTQTPRYLIKTRGQQVTLSCSPISGHRSVSWYQQTPGQGLQFLFEYFSETQRNKGNFPGRFSGRQFSNSRSEMNVSTLELGDSALYLCASSLQRGPQETQYFGPGTRLLVL.